In its sample, the clone carrying this T cell receptor (beta chain) was seen a few times. Generated by immunoSEQ multiplex PCR, the TCRdb table keeps only in-frame clones and is missing some. The sample has roughly 90,000 clones, 94% seen once; the top ten hold 0.2% to 0.25%. The data derive from a study of technical replicates of blood from a few donors. This CDR3 spans 14 amino acids. Unmatched junction bases numbered 9, after V lost 8 bases and J lost 6 bases. CDR1 SNHLY and CDR2 FYNNEI come from the germline V gene. Material for sequencing was T cells isolated from PBMCs. This clonotype was sampled from a human donor in good health. The rearrangement uses TRBV2 and TRBJ1-5; 8 positions agree with TRBD1. For the CDR3, the DNA is TGTGCCAGCCGCGGGACAGGAGAGGCTCAGCCCCAGCATTTT. Its protein is CASRGTGEAQPQHF.